One TCR beta chain is described in this entry. Its specificity is unknown. The CDR3 has 14 amino acids. The V end lost 4 bases, the J end lost 6 bases, and 15 bases lay between the germline ends. Germline lookup yields CDR1 MNHEY and CDR2 SVGAGI. These data originate in a study of STAT3 mutations in large granular lymphocyte leukemia. Study-level results: At least one immunodominant TCR beta clonotype appeared in every T-cell large granular lymphocyte leukemia patient. TCR clonotype switching after therapy occurred in about 35% of the 18 patients.

Sequencing was performed with immunoSEQ multiplex PCR; in TCRdb, only in-frame clones are kept and a portion is missing. The sample lists approximately 31,000 clones, about 90% occurring once. The sequenced sample was peripheral blood mononuclear cells. The rearrangement joins TRBV6-5 to TRBJ1-2, with a possible D match to TRBD1 (6 bases). The sequence came from a man in his 60s with T-cell large granular lymphocyte leukemia. Some clones in this sample may be carry-over from other donors' samples. DNA of the CDR3: TGTGCCAGCAGTTTTGGGGGCCCTGATAATGGCTACACCTTC. Residues: CASSFGGPDNGYTF.